A selection of T cell receptor beta chains follows, all from one sample in a study of blood T cells in healthy people across ages. Each CDR3 protein is one row after TCRdb ran MiXCR on the 5' RACE reads. The sample shows 1.5 million to 2 million distinct CDR3 sequences, roughly 52% of them seen only once. The sample was blood. The receptors were gathered from a woman aged 40-49 years in good health. Each CDR3 is given without its conserved first and last residue.

V: TRBV5-1
CDR3: ASSLEQALYNEQY

V: TRBV20-1
CDR3: SAQDRGPTDTQY

V: TRBV4-1
CDR3: ASSQGPPPQETQY

V: TRBV12-5
CDR3: ASGLVLSVSYEQY

V: TRBV3-1
CDR3: ASSQISGGRETQY

V: TRBV18
CDR3: ASSLGDGETQY

V: TRBV4-1
CDR3: ASSHRQGKQETQY

V: TRBV4-3
CDR3: ASSQEEGQRADTQY

V: TRBV12-3/TRBV12-4
CDR3: ASSIIQGQETQY

V: TRBV4-3
CDR3: ASSQDLAGGENPATDTQY

V: TRBV20-1
CDR3: SVPNRGQRRGEKLF

V: TRBV18
CDR3: ASSPGHIPELF

V: TRBV4-3
CDR3: ASSSRYDRGNSPLH

V: TRBV5-1
CDR3: ASKNNENTEAF

V: TRBV20-1
CDR3: SARDLTRGNSYEQY

V: TRBV2
CDR3: ASSEWATGEEYEQY

V: TRBV7-9
CDR3: ASSLETPAYGYT

V: TRBV14
CDR3: ASSPRVSYNEQF